Presented here are 3 T cell receptor beta chains from one specimen sequenced in a study of blood T cell repertoires in COVID-19. Assay: immunoSEQ multiplex PCR; the TCRdb copy retains only in-frame clones and omits some. Here the sample spans approximately 250,000 clones, 65% to 90% being singletons. Material for sequencing was peripheral blood. The receptors derive from a woman aged 35 to 49 who had recovered from COVID-19.

This chain links TRBV7-2 with TRBJ1-2, with a tentative D call TRBD1 (6 bases). CDR3 length equals 14 residues. Germline CDR1 is SGHTA and CDR2 is FQGNSA. The V end was cut by 5 bases, the J end by 1 base, with 11 bases between. The DNA for the CDR3 is TGTGCCAGCAGCGTGGGACAAGATAACTATGGCTACACCTTC. Amino acid sequence: CASSVGQDNYGYTF.

The rearrangement links TRBV9 to TRBJ2-3; D is possibly TRBD2 (6 bases). Trimming removed 3 bases from V and 2 bases from J, with 19 bases in between. Germline CDR1 is SGDLS and CDR2 is YYNGEE. This CDR3 is 17 amino acids long. The CDR3 DNA reads as TGTGCCAGCAGCGGGCCCGGCGGGGCCGAATACACAGATACGCAGTATTTT. This encodes CASSGPGGAEYTDTQYF.

This clone appeared a single time. V is TRBV27 and J is TRBJ2-3; D might be TRBD2 (6 bases). The CDR3 runs to 16 residues. Trimming stripped 2 bases from V and 4 bases from J, with 16 bases between. Looked up from germline, CDR1 is MNHEY and CDR2 is SMNVEV (reference sequence). The CDR3 DNA reads as TGTGCCAGCAGTTTAGTCGGGACTTCCCACCCAGATACGCAGTATTTT. Encoded protein: CASSLVGTSHPDTQYF.